The clone carrying this T cell receptor (beta chain) was counted at least ten times. The antigen is undetermined. The entry originates in a study of T-cell reconstitution after alpha-beta-depleted transplantation in children. The library targeted TCRbeta and was prepared with unique molecular identifiers. TCRdb recomputed calls from the PCR reads with MiXCR, one row per CDR3 protein. Of about 240,000 distinct CDR3 sequences in the sample, over 20% were seen once. Study results and limitations: Several patients had high TCRbeta diversity at day 60; it came from surviving recipient T cells and thymic progenitors.

The V and J ends lost 7 bases and 5 bases respectively, with 11 bases between them. The CDR3 contains 12 residues. V gene TRBV12-3 or TRBV12-4 combines with J gene TRBJ1-2; D is unresolved. The material was PBMCs, obtained before TCRalphabeta/CD19-depleted stem cell transplant. This TCR was recovered from a girl aged 2-15 years with Fanconi anemia, due to receive a stem cell transplant. CDR3 nucleotides: TGTGCCAGCACGTTTTCCCTGTATGGCTACACCTTC. Translating it yields CASTFSLYGYTF.